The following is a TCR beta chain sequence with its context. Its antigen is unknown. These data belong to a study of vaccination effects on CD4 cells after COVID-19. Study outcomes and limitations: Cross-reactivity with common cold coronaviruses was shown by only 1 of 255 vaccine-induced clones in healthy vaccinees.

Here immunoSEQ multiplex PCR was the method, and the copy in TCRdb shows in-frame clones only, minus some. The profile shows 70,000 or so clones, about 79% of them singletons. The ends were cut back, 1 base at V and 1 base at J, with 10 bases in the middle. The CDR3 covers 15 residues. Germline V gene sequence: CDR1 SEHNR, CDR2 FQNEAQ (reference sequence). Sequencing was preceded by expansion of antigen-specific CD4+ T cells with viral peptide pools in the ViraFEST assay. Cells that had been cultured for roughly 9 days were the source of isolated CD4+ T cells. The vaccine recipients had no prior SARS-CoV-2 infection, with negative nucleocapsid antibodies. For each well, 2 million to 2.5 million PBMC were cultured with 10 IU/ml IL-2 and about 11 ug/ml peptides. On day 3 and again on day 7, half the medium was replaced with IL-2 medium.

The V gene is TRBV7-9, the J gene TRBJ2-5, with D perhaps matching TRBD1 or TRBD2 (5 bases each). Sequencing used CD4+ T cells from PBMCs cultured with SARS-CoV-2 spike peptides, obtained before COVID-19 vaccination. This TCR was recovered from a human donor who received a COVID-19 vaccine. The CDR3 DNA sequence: TGTGCCAGCAGCTTAGGGCCGGGACGCCAAGAGACCCAGTACTTC. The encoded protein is CASSLGPGRQETQYF.